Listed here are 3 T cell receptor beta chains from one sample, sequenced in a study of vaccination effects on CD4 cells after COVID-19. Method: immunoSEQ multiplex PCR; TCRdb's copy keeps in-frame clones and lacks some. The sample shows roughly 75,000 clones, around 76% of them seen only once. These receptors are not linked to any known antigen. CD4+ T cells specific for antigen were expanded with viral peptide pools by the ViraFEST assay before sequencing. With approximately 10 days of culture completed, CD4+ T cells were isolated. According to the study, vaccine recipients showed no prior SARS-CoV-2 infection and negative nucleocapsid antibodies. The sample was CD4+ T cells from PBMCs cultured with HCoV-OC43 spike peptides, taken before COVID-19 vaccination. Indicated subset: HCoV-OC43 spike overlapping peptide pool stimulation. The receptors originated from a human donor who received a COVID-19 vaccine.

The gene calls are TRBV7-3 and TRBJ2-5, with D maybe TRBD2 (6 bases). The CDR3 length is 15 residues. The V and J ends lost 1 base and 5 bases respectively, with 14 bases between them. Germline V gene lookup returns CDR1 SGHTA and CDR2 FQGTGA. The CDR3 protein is CASSLIPTSRETQYF. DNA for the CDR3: TGTGCCAGCAGCTTAATCCCCACTAGCCGGGAGACCCAGTACTTC.

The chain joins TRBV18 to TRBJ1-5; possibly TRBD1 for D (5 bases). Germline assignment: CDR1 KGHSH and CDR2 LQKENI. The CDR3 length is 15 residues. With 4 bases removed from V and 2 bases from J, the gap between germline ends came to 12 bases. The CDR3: CASSRETGGNQPQHF. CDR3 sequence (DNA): TGTGCCAGCTCACGGGAGACGGGGGGCAATCAGCCCCAGCATTTT.

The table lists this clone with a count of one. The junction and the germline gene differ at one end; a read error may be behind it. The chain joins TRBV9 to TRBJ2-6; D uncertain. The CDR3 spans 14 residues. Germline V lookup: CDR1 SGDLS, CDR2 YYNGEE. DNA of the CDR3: TGTGCCACCAGCAATCCGTCTGGGGCCAACGTCCTGACTTTC. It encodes CATSNPSGANVLTF.